This TCR beta chain stems from a study of graft-versus-host responses after intestinal transplantation. Study-level background: All recipients were given anti-thymocyte globulin induction, and tacrolimus and steroids were then administered for around three years.

TCRdb's copy holds only in-frame clones and misses some; the assay was immunoSEQ multiplex PCR. The table lists approximately 2,000 clones, approximately 87% of them singletons, with roughly a sixth in the top ten. Study-level findings and limits: Allografts of patients with graft-donor T cell macrochimerism showed high graft-versus-host to host-versus-graft clone ratios. Recipient marrow showed GvH clones, some seen first in ileum or blood.

Processed graft tissue released its intraepithelial and lamina propria lymphocytes. This clone has a handful of counts. Its antigen is unknown. The source of this sequence is a human patient who received an intestinal transplant, so some T cells may come from the graft donor. The sample in question was ileum tissue, obtained almost 70 days after transplant.

DNA for the CDR3: TGCGCCAGCAGCCAAGAAGGCGGGAGAGGAACAGATACGCAGTATTTT. Its translation: CASSQEGGRGTDTQYF. J is TRBJ2-3 and V is TRBV4-1; 7 bases agree with TRBD2. Germline V gene data show CDR1 as MGHRA and CDR2 as YSYEKL. The CDR3 extends over 16 amino acids. V trimming: 0 bases; J trimming: 3 bases; junction bases outside the gene matches: 6.